Detailed here is one T cell receptor beta chain. Germline lookup yields CDR1 KGHSH and CDR2 LQKENI. V gave up 4 bases and J gave up 6 bases, with 16 bases separating them. This CDR3 comprises 14 residues. This sample stems from a study of blood T cells in healthy people across ages. Together with a sample-barcoded 5' primer, a J-beta primer mix was included in a second PCR lasting roughly 6 to 12 cycles. Carrying 12 random nucleotides, a template-switch adaptor labeled each individual cDNA molecule. One entry per CDR3 protein, called by TCRdb with MiXCR from the 5' RACE reads. The data contain more than 650,000 distinct CDR3 sequences, approximately 21% of them singletons. Caucasian individuals from Russia who were healthy and aged about 6 to 95 acted as donors.

This sequence was found in a man between 65 and 85 years old in good health. The V gene is TRBV18, the J gene TRBJ2-7; possibly TRBD1 or TRBD2 for D (7 bases each). The source material was blood. CDR3 nucleotides: TGTGCCAGCTCACTAGGACAGGCGGGGGCCGAGCAGTACTTC. The encoded protein is CASSLGQAGAEQYF.